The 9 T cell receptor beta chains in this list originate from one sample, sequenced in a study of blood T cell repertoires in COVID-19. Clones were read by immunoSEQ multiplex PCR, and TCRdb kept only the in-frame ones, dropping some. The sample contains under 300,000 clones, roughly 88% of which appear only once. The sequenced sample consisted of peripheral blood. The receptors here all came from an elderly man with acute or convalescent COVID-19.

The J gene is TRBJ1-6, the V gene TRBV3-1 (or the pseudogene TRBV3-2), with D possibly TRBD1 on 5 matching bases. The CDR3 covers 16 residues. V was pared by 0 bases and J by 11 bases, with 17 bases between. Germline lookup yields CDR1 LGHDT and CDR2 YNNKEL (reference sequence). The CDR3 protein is CASSQDGRGSRAPLHF. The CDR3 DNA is TGTGCCAGCAGCCAAGATGGAAGGGGTAGTAGGGCACCCCTCCACTTT.

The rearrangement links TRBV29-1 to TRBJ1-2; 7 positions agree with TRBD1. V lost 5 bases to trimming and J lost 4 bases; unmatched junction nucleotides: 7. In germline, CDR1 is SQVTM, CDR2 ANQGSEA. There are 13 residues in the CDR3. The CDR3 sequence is CSVPTGEGYGYTF. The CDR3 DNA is TGCAGCGTTCCCACAGGGGAAGGCTATGGCTACACCTTC.

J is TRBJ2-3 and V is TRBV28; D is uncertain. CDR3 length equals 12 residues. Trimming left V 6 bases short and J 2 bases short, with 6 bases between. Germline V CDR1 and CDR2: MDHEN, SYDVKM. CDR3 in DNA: TGTGCCAGCAGCCCTTTCACAGATACGCAGTATTTT. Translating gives CASSPFTDTQYF.

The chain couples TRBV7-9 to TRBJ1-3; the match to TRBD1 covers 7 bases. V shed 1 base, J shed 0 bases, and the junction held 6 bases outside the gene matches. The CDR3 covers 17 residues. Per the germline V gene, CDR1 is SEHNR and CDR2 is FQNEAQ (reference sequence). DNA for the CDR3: TGTGCCAGCAGCTTAGGGGACAGCCGATTCTCTGGAAACACCATATATTTT. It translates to CASSLGDSRFSGNTIYF.

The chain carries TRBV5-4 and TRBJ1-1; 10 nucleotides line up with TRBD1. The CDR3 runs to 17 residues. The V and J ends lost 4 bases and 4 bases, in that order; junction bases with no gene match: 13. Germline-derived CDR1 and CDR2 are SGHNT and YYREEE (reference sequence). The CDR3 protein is CASSREGTGVLGTEAFF. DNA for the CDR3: TGTGCCAGCAGCCGAGAGGGGACAGGGGTTCTAGGCACTGAAGCTTTCTTT.

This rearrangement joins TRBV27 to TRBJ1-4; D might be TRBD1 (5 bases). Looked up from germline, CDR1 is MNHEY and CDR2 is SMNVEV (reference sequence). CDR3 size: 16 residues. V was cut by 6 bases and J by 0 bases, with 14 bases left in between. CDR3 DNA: TGTGCCAGCAGGGTAACAGGAGTTGCAACTAATGAAAAACTGTTTTTT. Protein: CASRVTGVATNEKLFF.

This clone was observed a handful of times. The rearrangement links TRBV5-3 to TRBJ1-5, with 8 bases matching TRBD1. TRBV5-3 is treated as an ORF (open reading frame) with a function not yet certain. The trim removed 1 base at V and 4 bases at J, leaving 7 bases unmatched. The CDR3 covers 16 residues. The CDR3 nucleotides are TGTGCCAGAAGCTTGCAGGGGGCCTCAGAAAATCAGCCCCAGCATTTT. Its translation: CARSLQGASENQPQHF.

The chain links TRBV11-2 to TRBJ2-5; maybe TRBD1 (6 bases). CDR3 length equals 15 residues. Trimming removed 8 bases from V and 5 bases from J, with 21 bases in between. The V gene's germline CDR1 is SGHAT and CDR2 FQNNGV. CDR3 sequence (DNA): TGTGCCAGCGGCCCCGACCAGGGGAGTTGGGAGACCCAGTACTTC. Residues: CASGPDQGSWETQYF. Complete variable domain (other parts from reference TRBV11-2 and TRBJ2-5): EAGVAQSPRYKIIEKRQSVAFWCNPISGHATLYWYQQILGQGPKLLIQFQNNGVVDDSQLPKDRFSAERLKGVDSTLKIQPAKLEDSAVYLCASGPDQGSWETQYFGPGTRLLVL.

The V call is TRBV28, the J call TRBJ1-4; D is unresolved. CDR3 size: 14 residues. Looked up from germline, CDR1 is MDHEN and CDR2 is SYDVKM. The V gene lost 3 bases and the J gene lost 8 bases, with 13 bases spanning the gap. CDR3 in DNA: TGTGCCAGCAGTTTTGGAGGGATTGGAGAAAAACTGTTTTTT. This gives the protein CASSFGGIGEKLFF. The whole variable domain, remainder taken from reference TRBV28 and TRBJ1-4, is DVKVTQSSRYLVKRTGEKVFLECVQDMDHENMFWYRQDPGLGLRLIYFSYDVKMKEKGDIPEGYSVSREKKERFSLILESASTNQTSMYLCASSFGGIGEKLFFGSGTQLSVL.